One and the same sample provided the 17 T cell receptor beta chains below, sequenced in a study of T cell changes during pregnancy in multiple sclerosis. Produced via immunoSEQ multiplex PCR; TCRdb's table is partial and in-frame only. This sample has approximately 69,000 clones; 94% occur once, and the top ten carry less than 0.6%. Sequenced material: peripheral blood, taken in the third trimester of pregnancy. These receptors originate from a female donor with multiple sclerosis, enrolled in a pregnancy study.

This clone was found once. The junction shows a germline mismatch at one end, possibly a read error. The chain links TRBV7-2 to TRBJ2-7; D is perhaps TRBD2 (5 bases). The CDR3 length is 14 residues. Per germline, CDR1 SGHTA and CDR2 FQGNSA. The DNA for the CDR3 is TGTGCCAGCACCTTAGGTGGAGGCTCCTACGAGCAGTACTTC. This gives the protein CASTLGGGSYEQYF.

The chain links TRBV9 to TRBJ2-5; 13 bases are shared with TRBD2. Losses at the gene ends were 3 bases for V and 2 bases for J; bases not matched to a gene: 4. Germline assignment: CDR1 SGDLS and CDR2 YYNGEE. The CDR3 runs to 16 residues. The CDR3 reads CASSGGTSGVQETQYF. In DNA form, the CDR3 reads TGTGCCAGCAGCGGGGGGACTAGCGGGGTACAAGAGACCCAGTACTTC.

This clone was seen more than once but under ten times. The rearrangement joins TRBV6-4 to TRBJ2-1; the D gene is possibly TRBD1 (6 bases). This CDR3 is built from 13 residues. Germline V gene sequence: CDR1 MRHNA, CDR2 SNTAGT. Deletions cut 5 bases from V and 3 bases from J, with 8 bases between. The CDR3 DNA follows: TGTGCCAGCAGTCGGGACAACTACAATGAGCAGTTCTTC. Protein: CASSRDNYNEQFF.

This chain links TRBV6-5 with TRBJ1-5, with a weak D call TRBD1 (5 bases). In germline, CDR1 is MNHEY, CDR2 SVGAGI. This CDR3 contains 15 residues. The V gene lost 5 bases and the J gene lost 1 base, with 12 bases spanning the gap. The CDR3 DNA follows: TGTGCCAGCAGTCGCGACCAGGGAAGCAATCAGCCCCAGCATTTT. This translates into CASSRDQGSNQPQHF.

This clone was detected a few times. This CDR3 reads CASSVSSGQGAQETQYF. CDR3 DNA sequence: TGTGCCAGCAGCGTGTCGTCGGGGCAGGGGGCCCAAGAGACCCAGTACTTC. The chain links TRBV9 to TRBJ2-5, with TRBD1 identical over 8 bases. The germline V gene has CDR1 SGDLS and CDR2 YYNGEE. J lost 1 base, V lost 2 bases, and 10 bases had no gene match. The CDR3 is 17 residues long. Supplemented by reference TRBV9 and TRBJ2-5, the full variable domain reads DSGVTQTPKHLITATGQRVTLRCSPRSGDLSVYWYQQSLDQGLQFLIQYYNGEERAKGNILERFSAQQFPDLHSELNLSSLELGDSALYFCASSVSSGQGAQETQYFGPGTRLLVL.

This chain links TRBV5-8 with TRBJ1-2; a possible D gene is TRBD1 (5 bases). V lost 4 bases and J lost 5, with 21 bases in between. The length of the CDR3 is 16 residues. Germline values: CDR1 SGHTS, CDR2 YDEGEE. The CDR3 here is CASSREPGLTSYGYTF. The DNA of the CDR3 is TGTGCCAGCAGCCGGGAGCCGGGACTTACTTCTTATGGCTACACCTTC.

DNA of the CDR3: TGCGCCAGCATGCCCAGGGGCACAACTAATGAAAAACTGTTTTTT. Its translation: CASMPRGTTNEKLFF. The chain recombines TRBV5-1 with TRBJ1-4, with a weak D call TRBD1 (6 bases). Per germline, CDR1 SGHRS and CDR2 YFSETQ. Trimming stripped 6 bases from V and 0 bases from J, with 12 bases between. The CDR3 runs to 15 residues.

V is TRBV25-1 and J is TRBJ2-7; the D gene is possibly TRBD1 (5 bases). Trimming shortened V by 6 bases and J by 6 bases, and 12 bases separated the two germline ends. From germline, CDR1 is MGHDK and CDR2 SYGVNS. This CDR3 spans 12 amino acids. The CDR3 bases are TGTGCCAGCAGGGCTCACCAGGGCGAGCAGTACTTC. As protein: CASRAHQGEQYF.

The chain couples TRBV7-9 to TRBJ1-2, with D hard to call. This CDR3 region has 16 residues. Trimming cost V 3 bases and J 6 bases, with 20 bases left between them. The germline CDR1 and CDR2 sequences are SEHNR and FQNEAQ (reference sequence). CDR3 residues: CASSFHSPQAANGYTF. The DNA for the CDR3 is TGTGCCAGCAGCTTCCACTCCCCGCAGGCCGCCAATGGCTACACCTTC.

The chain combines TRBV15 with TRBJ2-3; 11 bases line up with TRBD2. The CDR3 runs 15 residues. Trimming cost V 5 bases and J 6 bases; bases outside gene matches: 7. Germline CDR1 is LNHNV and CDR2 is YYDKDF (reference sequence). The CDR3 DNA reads TGTGCCACCAGCCGCAGGACTAGCGGGTCGGATACGCAGTATTTT. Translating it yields CATSRRTSGSDTQYF.

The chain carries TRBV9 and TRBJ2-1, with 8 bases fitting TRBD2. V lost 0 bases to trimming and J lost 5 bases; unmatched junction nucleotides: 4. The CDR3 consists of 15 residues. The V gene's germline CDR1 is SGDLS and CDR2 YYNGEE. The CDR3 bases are TGTGCCAGCAGCGTAGAAGCGGGGGTCAACAATGAGCAGTTCTTC. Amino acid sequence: CASSVEAGVNNEQFF.

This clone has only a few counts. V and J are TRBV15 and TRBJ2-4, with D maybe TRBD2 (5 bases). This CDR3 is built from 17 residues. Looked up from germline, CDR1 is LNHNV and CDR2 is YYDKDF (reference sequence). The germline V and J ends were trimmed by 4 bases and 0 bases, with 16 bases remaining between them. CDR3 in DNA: TGTGCCACCAGCAACCGAGGGTTTGGGGAAGCCAAAAACATTCAGTACTTC. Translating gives CATSNRGFGEAKNIQYF.

DNA for the CDR3: TGTGCCAGCAGTTTAGCGGAGTACAATGAGCAGTTCTTC. Its protein product is CASSLAEYNEQFF. This sequence joins TRBV27 and TRBJ2-1; D not resolved. V dropped 2 bases and J dropped 4 bases, with 6 bases sitting between them. Germline values: CDR1 MNHEY, CDR2 SMNVEV (reference sequence). The CDR3 has 13 residues.

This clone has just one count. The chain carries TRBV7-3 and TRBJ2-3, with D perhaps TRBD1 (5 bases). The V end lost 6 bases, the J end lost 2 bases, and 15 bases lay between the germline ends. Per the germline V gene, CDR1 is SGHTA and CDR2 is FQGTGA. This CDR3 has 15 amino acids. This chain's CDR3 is CASSYLGRNTDTQYF. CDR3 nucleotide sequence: TGTGCCAGCAGTTACTTGGGGCGAAACACAGATACGCAGTATTTT.

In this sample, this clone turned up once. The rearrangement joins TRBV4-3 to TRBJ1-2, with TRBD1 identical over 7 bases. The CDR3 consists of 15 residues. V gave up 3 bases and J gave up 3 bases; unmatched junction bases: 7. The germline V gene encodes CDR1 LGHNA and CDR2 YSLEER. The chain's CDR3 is CASSHLQGVDYGYTF. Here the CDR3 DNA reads TGCGCCAGCAGCCATCTCCAGGGGGTTGACTATGGCTACACCTTC.

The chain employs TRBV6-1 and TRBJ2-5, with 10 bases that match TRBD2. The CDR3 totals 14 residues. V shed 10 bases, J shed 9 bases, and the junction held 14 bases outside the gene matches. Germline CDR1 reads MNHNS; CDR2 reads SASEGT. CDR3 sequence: CATYVLAGPAAQYF. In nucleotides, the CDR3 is TGTGCCACCTACGTACTAGCGGGACCAGCGGCCCAGTACTTC.

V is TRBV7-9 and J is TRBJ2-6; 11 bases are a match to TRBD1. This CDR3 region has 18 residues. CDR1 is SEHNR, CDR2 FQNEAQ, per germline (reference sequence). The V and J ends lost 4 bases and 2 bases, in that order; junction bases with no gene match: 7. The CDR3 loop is CASSSSGQGDPGANVLTF. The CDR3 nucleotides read TGTGCCAGCAGCTCTTCGGGACAGGGGGACCCTGGGGCCAACGTCCTGACTTTC.